This T cell receptor (beta chain) came from a study of cytomegalovirus exposure and HLA in healthy donors. Study as a whole: Assignment to the Caucasian-associated ancestry cluster applied to around 76% of the roughly 400 genotyped donors. Study-wide findings and caveats: In an earlier analysis, about 87% or about 30%: the productive usage of most TCR beta V segments.

J was trimmed by 8 bases and V by 2 bases; bases with no gene match: 5. CDR1 is SGHNT, CDR2 YENEEA, per germline. The CDR3 is made up of 15 amino acids. Amplification used 60 Vbeta primers and 13 Jbeta primers. Profiling relied on immunoSEQ multiplex PCR, and the TCRdb table lists in-frame clones only, not all of them. The profile shows roughly 160,000 clones, approximately 71% of them singletons. For this clone: Its antigen is undetermined.

The chain recombines TRBV11-3 with TRBJ2-1, with 11 bases matching TRBD2. This receptor was obtained from a girl between 10 and 17 years old in good health and CMV-seronegative. Specimen: PBMCs. CDR3 DNA sequence: TGTGCCAGCAGCTTAATTTCTAGCGGGGGGTATGAGCAGTTCTTC. It yields the protein CASSLISSGGYEQFF.